This is a list of T cell receptor beta chains from one sample in a study of identical twins. TCRdb fed the 5' RACE reads into MiXCR, producing one record per CDR3 protein. Of hundreds of thousands of distinct CDR3 sequences detected, approximately 7% appear once; the ten largest clones hold roughly 3.6%. The sample was also linked to a second study, of yellow fever vaccine responses in identical twins.

Source material: memory (CD45RO+) T cells sorted from blood. These receptors originate from a woman younger than 35 in good health. The CDR3 runs from the conserved cysteine through the conserved F or W. Fields, in order: clone size, D gene, V gene, J gene, CDR3 DNA, CDR3 protein. The D gene is left open where the match is weak. Clone size is stated in some rows and not others, as once, few, many or a class when expanded.

many	.	TRBV3-1	TRBJ1-2	TGTGCCAGCACCCCGGACAGCATTCCGGGGGGCTACACCTTC	CASTPDSIPGGYTF
few	TRBD1	TRBV3-1	TRBJ1-1	TGTGCCAGCAGCCAATCGGACAGGGGGCACACTGAAGCTTTCTTT	CASSQSDRGHTEAFF
.	TRBD2	TRBV20-1	TRBJ2-1	TGCAGTGCTAGGCAACTAGCGGTTTACAATGAGCAGTTCTTC	CSARQLAVYNEQFF
many	TRBD2	TRBV2	TRBJ2-1	TGTGCCAGCAGTGAATGGCTAGCGGCCTCTTTC	CASSEWLAASF
.	TRBD1	TRBV10-3	TRBJ2-2	TGTGCCACCAGGACAGGGGGCGGAGGGGAGCTGTTTTTT	CATRTGGGGELFF
.	.	TRBV4-2	TRBJ2-1	TGTGCCAGCAGCCCCAAATTATACAATGAGCAGTTCTTC	CASSPKLYNEQFF
.	.	TRBV28	TRBJ2-7	TGTGCCAGCAGTTTATCGATAGCAGCTGCGGGGAGCTCCTACGAGCAGTACTTC	CASSLSIAAAGSSYEQYF
many	TRBD1	TRBV9	TRBJ1-4	TGTGCCAGCAGCGTAGAGGGACAGCGTAATGAAAAACTGTTTTTT	CASSVEGQRNEKLFF
many	TRBD1	TRBV10-3	TRBJ1-5	TGTGCCATCAGACAAGACGGGACAGTTAATCAGCCCCAGCATTTT	CAIRQDGTVNQPQHF
.	.	TRBV18	TRBJ2-7	TGTGCCAGCTCACAGGGGCCAACCTACGAGCAGTACTTC	CASSQGPTYEQYF
many	TRBD2	TRBV6-1	TRBJ2-1	TGTGCCAGCAGTATCGCCCCTCGACTAGCGGGGAACAATGAGCAGTTCTTC	CASSIAPRLAGNNEQFF
.	.	TRBV4-1	TRBJ2-1	TGCGCCAGCAGCCAATCGACAGGCTTACCCCCTTTGTTCTTC	CASSQSTGLPPLFF
.	.	TRBV5-1	TRBJ2-3	TGCGCCAGCAGCTGGACAGACAGCACAAATACGCAGTATTTT	CASSWTDSTNTQYF
.	.	TRBV3-1	TRBJ2-3	TGTGCCAGCAGCCAGAACCTTCTAGAAAATACGCAGTATTTT	CASSQNLLENTQYF
many	TRBD2	TRBV7-6	TRBJ2-1	TGTGCCAGCAGTTCTCCATTAGCGGGAGGGCCCAGCTCCTACAATGAGCAGTTCTTC	CASSSPLAGGPSSYNEQFF
.	TRBD2	TRBV6-2/TRBV6-3	TRBJ2-1	TGTGCCAGTCGGACCGGGACTAGGATCGGTCATGAGCAGTTCTTC	CASRTGTRIGHEQFF
many	.	TRBV3-1	TRBJ2-1	TGTGCCAGCAGCCCCGGTTCACTCCGCTCCTACAATGAGCAGTTCTTC	CASSPGSLRSYNEQFF
few	TRBD2	TRBV19	TRBJ2-1	TGTGCCACCAGGGGACTAGCGGGAGGAGGTGAGCAGTTCTTC	CATRGLAGGGEQFF
once	.	TRBV5-4	TRBJ1-1	TGTGCCAGCGGGAGACAGTTGAACACTGAAGCTTTCTTT	CASGRQLNTEAFF
.	.	TRBV24-1	TRBJ2-5	TGTGCCACCAGTGATTTGGCAGGGGCCGGTCGAGAGACCCAGTACTTC	CATSDLAGAGRETQYF
.	.	TRBV5-1	TRBJ2-3	TGCGCCAGCAGCTTGGGTGATGGGGCGACAGATACGCAGTATTTT	CASSLGDGATDTQYF
few	.	TRBV10-3	TRBJ1-3	TGTGCCATCAGTGAGGGTTTTGGGACCGTTGGAAACACCATATATTTT	CAISEGFGTVGNTIYF
.	.	TRBV6-5	TRBJ1-1	TGTGCCAGCAGTTACTCGAAAGGGGAAGTGAACACTGAAGCTTTCTTT	CASSYSKGEVNTEAFF
many	.	TRBV24-1	TRBJ2-1	TGTGCCACCAGTGACCCCGCACCGACAGGCAGCAATGAGCAGTTCTTC	CATSDPAPTGSNEQFF
few	.	TRBV28	TRBJ2-5	TGTGCCGGAGGGAGGATTGGAGAGACCCAGTACTTC	CAGGRIGETQYF
.	.	TRBV2	TRBJ2-1	TGTGCCAGCAGTGATGTCAGGGTAAATGAGCAGTTCTTC	CASSDVRVNEQFF
few	.	TRBV10-3	TRBJ1-1	TGTGCCATCAGTGACCGGGGTGAGGACACTGAAGCTTTCTTT	CAISDRGEDTEAFF
many	.	TRBV12-3/TRBV12-4	TRBJ2-5	TGTGCCAGCAGTTTTCTAGCGAAACAAGAGACCCAGTACTTC	CASSFLAKQETQYF
.	.	TRBV3-1	TRBJ2-2	TGTGCCAGCATCTCCGGGCCCCACACCGGGGAGCTGTTTTTT	CASISGPHTGELFF